Here is one T cell receptor (beta chain) with its context. The junction does not match germline at one end; this may be a read error. Sequencing used immunoSEQ multiplex PCR; TCRdb keeps in-frame clones, though not all of them. The profile shows some 140,000 clones, under 85% of them singletons. This record comes from a study of blood T cell repertoires in COVID-19. Background on the study: Researchers got acute and convalescent COVID-19 samples from the United States, Italy and Spain.

This CDR3 contains 13 residues. CDR1 MNHEY and CDR2 SVGAGI come from the germline V gene. The chain recombines TRBV6-5 with TRBJ2-1; D unclear. This TCR derives from a young man who had recovered from COVID-19. Specimen: PBMCs or T cells enriched from blood (not recorded which). The chain's CDR3 is CASSLDSNNEQFF. The CDR3 coding sequence is TGTGCCAGCAGCCTCGACTCCAACAATGAGCAGTTCTTC.